This T cell receptor (beta chain) was documented in a study of beta chain features in type 1 diabetes. Study outcomes and limitations: Healthy donors had naive, central memory and Treg TCRB repertoires that appeared less similar than those seen among patients.

This clone was observed at least ten times. Its target is not known. Expressed TCRB transcripts got sequenced, as all isolated RNA was reverse transcribed. Generated by immunoSEQ multiplex PCR, the TCRdb table keeps only in-frame clones and is missing some. The sample yields hundreds of thousands of clones, 14% seen once. Germline V gene sequence: CDR1 SGHTA, CDR2 FQGNSA. Deletions cut 6 bases from V and 6 bases from J, with 16 bases between. The CDR3 has 14 amino acids. The receptor was isolated from a man under 40 in good health. The chain employs TRBV7-2 and TRBJ2-3, with unresolved D. Sequences were obtained from central memory CD4+ T cells from blood. The chain's CDR3 is CASSQSNARDTQYF. For the CDR3, the DNA is TGTGCCAGCAGTCAGTCAAACGCACGGGATACGCAGTATTTT. Together with reference TRBV7-2 and TRBJ2-3, the CDR3 gives the full variable domain: GAGVSQSPSNKVTEKGKDVELRCDPISGHTALYWYRQSLGQGLEFLIYFQGNSAPDKSGLPSDRFSAERTGGSVSTLTIQRTQQEDSAVYLCASSQSNARDTQYFGPGTRLTVL.